The T cell receptor beta chain under discussion was sequenced for a study of cytomegalovirus exposure and HLA in healthy donors. The wider study: An earlier analysis identified 120 million or so unique TCR beta sequences in 150 million to 200 million T cells. Tens of millions of unique TCRs, all from HLA-typed donors, were included in an early release of the data.

PCR was performed using 60 Vbeta and 13 Jbeta primers. TCRdb's copy holds only in-frame clones and misses some; the assay was immunoSEQ multiplex PCR. This table has approximately 170,000 clones, approximately 81% appearing once. When sampled, the donors appeared nominally healthy, though they likely had unrecorded immune exposures. CDR1 and CDR2 (germline): ENHRY, SYGVKD. The CDR3 has 14 residues. With V trimmed by 6 bases and J by 3 bases, 5 bases remained unmatched. This clone was detected only a few times. This TCR was sampled from a woman in her fifties or sixties in good health and CMV-seronegative. This chain links TRBV10-3 with TRBJ1-3; 7 bases align to TRBD1. The source material was PBMCs. The CDR3 region is CAISLGGYGNTIYF. The DNA of the CDR3 is TGTGCCATCAGCCTAGGGGGCTATGGAAACACCATATATTTT.